The present T cell receptor beta chain was sequenced within a study of CD8 T cells in ankylosing spondylitis. Broader study findings: Made up of roughly 8 highly homologous variants, a TCR beta motif appeared characteristic of ankylosing spondylitis blood. Reported data indicate significant enrichment of disease-linked clones within matched ankylosing spondylitis synovial fluid. Clones linked to the disease showed a CD8+ phenotype. They occurred at relatively low frequencies in peripheral blood.

Quantitative 5'-RACE with molecular barcodes was used to make the TCR beta libraries. TCRdb re-called the 5' RACE reads through MiXCR, storing one row per CDR3 protein. The repertoire holds about 300,000 distinct CDR3 sequences, with less than 25% as singletons. Regarding this clonotype: The antigen is unknown. The junction departs from the called germline gene at one end, perhaps through a read error.

The CDR3 spans 14 residues. Germline assignment: CDR1 SGHRS and CDR2 YFSETQ. The clonotype originates from a female donor with ankylosing spondylitis or in good health (not recorded which). V is TRBV5-1 and J is TRBJ1-1, with 9 bases aligning to TRBD1. Sequencing used blood, either unsorted or a sorted T cell fraction (not recorded which). The CDR3, as DNA: TGCGCCAGCAGCTTAGGGACAGGGAACGCTGAAGCTTTCTTT. Translating it yields CASSLGTGNAEAFF.